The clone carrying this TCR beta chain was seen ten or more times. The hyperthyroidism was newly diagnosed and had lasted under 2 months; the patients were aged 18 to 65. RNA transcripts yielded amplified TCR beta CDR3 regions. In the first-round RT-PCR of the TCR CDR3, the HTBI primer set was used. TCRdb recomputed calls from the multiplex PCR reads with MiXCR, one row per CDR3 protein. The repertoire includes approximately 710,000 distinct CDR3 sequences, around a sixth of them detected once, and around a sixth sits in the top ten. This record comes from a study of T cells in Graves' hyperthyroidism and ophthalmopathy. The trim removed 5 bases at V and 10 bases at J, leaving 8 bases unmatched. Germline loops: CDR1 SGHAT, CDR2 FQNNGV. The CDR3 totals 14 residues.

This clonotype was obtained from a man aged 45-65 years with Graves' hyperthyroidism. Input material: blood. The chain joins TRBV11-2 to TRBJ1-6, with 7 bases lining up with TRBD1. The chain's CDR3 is CASSLTGVGSPLHF. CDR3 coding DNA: TGTGCCAGCAGCCTAACAGGGGTAGGGTCACCCCTCCACTTT. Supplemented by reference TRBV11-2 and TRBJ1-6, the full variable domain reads EAGVAQSPRYKIIEKRQSVAFWCNPISGHATLYWYQQILGQGPKLLIQFQNNGVVDDSQLPKDRFSAERLKGVDSTLKIQPAKLEDSAVYLCASSLTGVGSPLHFGNGTRLTVT.